These 14 T cell receptor beta chains came from one sample sequenced in a study of CD8+ T cells in alopecia areata. Treatment: oral pan-JAK inhibitor, 5-10 mg twice daily. As the sequencing template, cDNA was produced by extracting RNA and reverse transcribing it. Repertoires were generated with immunoSEQ multiplex PCR, while TCRdb's copy carries only in-frame clones and drops some. The sample lists some 180,000 clones; around 49% were seen once. The source material was CD8+ T cells sorted from blood, sampled around week 53, from a patient treated with tofacitinib. The receptors originated from a human donor with alopecia areata.

V is TRBV29-1 and J is TRBJ1-1; 10 positions agree with TRBD1. Germline CDR1 reads SQVTM; CDR2 reads ANQGSEA. J gave up 3 bases and V 3 bases, and 1 base lay outside the gene matches. CDR3 length: 13 amino acids. The CDR3 DNA follows: TGCAGCGTTGAGACAGGGGGCTACACTGAAGCTTTCTTT. It codes for CSVETGGYTEAFF.

Regarding this clone: One end of the junction is discordant with germline, which a read error may explain. The chain uses TRBV7-9 and TRBJ2-7; 8 positions agree with TRBD2. The CDR3 runs 16 residues. Germline-derived CDR1 and CDR2 are SEHNR and FQNEAQ (reference sequence). This CDR3 reads CASSQDREGSYYEQYF. The CDR3 DNA reads TGCGCCAGCAGCCAAGATCGGGAGGGGTCCTACTACGAGCAGTACTTC.

The chain joins TRBV11-2 to TRBJ2-4, with TRBD2 as a possible D gene (5 bases). V was pared by 0 bases and J by 3 bases, with 15 bases between. Germline loops: CDR1 SGHAT, CDR2 FQNNGV. There are 17 residues in the CDR3. The CDR3, as DNA: TGTGCCAGCAGCTTAGATAGGGCGGGCTGGGGCAAAAACATTCAGTACTTC. Protein: CASSLDRAGWGKNIQYF.

This clone was observed a handful of times. The rearrangement joins TRBV5-1 to TRBJ1-2, with D possibly matching TRBD1 (6 bases). V was trimmed by 2 bases and J by 4 bases, leaving 9 bases between them. This CDR3 comprises 13 residues. Looked up from germline, CDR1 is SGHRS and CDR2 is YFSETQ. The CDR3 DNA reads TGCGCCAGCAGCTTCCGGGGGGCCTATGGCTACACCTTC. It codes for CASSFRGAYGYTF.

This clone was found once. The gene calls are TRBV4-3 and TRBJ2-7, with 9 bases identical to TRBD1. Unmatched junction bases numbered 7, after V lost 3 bases and J lost 4 bases. The CDR3 covers 15 residues. Per germline, CDR1 LGHNA and CDR2 YSLEER. The CDR3 loop is CASSQNRGRGYEQYF. The CDR3 DNA reads TGCGCCAGCAGCCAGAACAGGGGGCGCGGGTACGAGCAGTACTTC.

The rearrangement joins TRBV5-6 to TRBJ1-6; maybe TRBD1 (6 bases). The CDR3 is 17 residues long. Per germline, CDR1 SGHDT and CDR2 YYEEEE. The V end was cut by 2 bases, the J end by 3 bases, with 15 bases between. The chain's CDR3 is CASSFLTEGGYNSPLHF. CDR3 DNA: TGTGCCAGCAGCTTCCTCACCGAAGGGGGCTATAATTCACCCCTCCACTTT. The complete variable domain, with remaining parts taken from reference TRBV5-6 and TRBJ1-6, reads DAGVTQSPTHLIKTRGQQVTLRCSPKSGHDTVSWYQQALGQGPQFIFQYYEEEERQRGNFPDRFSGHQFPNYSSELNVNALLLGDSALYLCASSFLTEGGYNSPLHFGNGTRLTVT.

This clone appeared many times. The J gene is TRBJ2-1, the V gene TRBV7-3, with 9 bases lining up with TRBD2. This CDR3 spans 16 amino acids. V dropped 5 bases and J dropped 7; count of bases not matched to a gene: 12. CDR1 is SGHTA, CDR2 FQGTGA, per germline. The CDR3 is CASSPPGSGGRNEQFF. In nucleotides, the CDR3 is TGTGCCAGCAGCCCCCCAGGTAGCGGGGGCAGAAATGAGCAGTTCTTC. Full variable domain (remainder filled in from reference TRBV7-3 and TRBJ2-1): GAGVSQTPSNKVTEKGKYVELRCDPISGHTALYWYRQSLGQGPEFLIYFQGTGAADDSGLPNDRFFAVRPEGSVSTLKIQRTERGDSAVYLCASSPPGSGGRNEQFFGPGTRLTVL.

In this sample, this clone turned up a few times. The CDR3 is CASSLAGTGPGELFF. CDR3 sequence (DNA): TGTGCCAGCAGCTTAGCCGGGACAGGGCCCGGGGAGCTGTTTTTT. This sequence joins TRBV7-9 and TRBJ2-2, with 9 bases lining up with TRBD1. The V and J ends lost 0 bases and 6 bases, in that order; junction bases with no gene match: 2. The CDR3 loop spans 15 amino acids. In germline, CDR1 is SEHNR, CDR2 FQNEAQ (reference sequence).

This rearrangement joins TRBV30 to TRBJ1-1, with a tentative D call TRBD1 (5 bases). This CDR3 region has 13 residues. Germline V lookup: CDR1 GTSNPN, CDR2 SVGIG (reference sequence). Between the trimmed V and J ends, which lost 4 bases and 4 bases, there was a span of 13 bases. The CDR3 here is CAWIVYQGTEAFF. CDR3 coding DNA: TGTGCCTGGATTGTCTATCAGGGCACTGAAGCTTTCTTT.

V gene TRBV27 combines with J gene TRBJ2-5; D is perhaps TRBD1 (6 bases). The CDR3 contains 14 residues. V was cut by 5 bases and J by 5 bases, with 15 bases left in between. CDR1 is MNHEY, CDR2 SMNVEV, per germline (reference sequence). The CDR3 DNA reads TGTGCCAGCAGTGAGGACAGTAGGTCGGAGACCCAGTACTTC. Its protein product is CASSEDSRSETQYF.

The chain employs TRBV25-1 and TRBJ1-5; no reliable D call. CDR3 length: 13 residues. CDR1 is MGHDK and CDR2 is SYGVNS in the germline V gene. V was trimmed by 4 bases and J by 6 bases, leaving 10 bases between them. CDR3 sequence reads: CASSVGVGQPQHF. The DNA of the CDR3 is TGTGCCAGCAGTGTCGGGGTGGGTCAGCCCCAGCATTTT.

CDR3: CASSLLSGEETQYF. CDR3 sequence (DNA): TGTGCCAGCAGTTTATTGTCGGGGGAAGAGACCCAGTACTTC. This rearrangement joins TRBV27 to TRBJ2-5, with D maybe TRBD2 (6 bases). V shed 1 base and J shed 3 bases, with 9 bases lying between them. The CDR3 runs to 14 residues. CDR1 is MNHEY, CDR2 SMNVEV, per germline (reference sequence).

The chain recombines TRBV2 with TRBJ2-1, with D uncertain. The CDR3 contains 12 residues. Between the trimmed V and J ends, which lost 4 bases and 7 bases, there was a span of 8 bases. Germline V gene data show CDR1 as SNHLY and CDR2 as FYNNEI. The CDR3 nucleotides read TGTGCCAGCAGTGCACGTATTAATGAGCAGTTCTTC. It is translated as CASSARINEQFF. The full variable domain, its missing parts supplied by reference TRBV2 and TRBJ2-1, is EPEVTQTPSHQVTQMGQEVILRCVPISNHLYFYWYRQILGQKVEFLVSFYNNEISEKSEIFDDQFSVERPDGSNFTLKIRSTKLEDSAMYFCASSARINEQFFGPGTRLTVL.

A remark on this clone: This sample also contains other DNA sequences that code for the same CDR3. The chain joins TRBV5-6 to TRBJ2-7, with D perhaps TRBD1 (5 bases). The V end lost 2 bases, the J end lost 2 bases, and 8 bases lay between the germline ends. The germline gives CDR1 SGHDT, CDR2 YYEEEE. The CDR3 runs 13 residues. The CDR3 sequence: CASSFRETYEQYF. CDR3 nucleotides: TGTGCCAGCAGCTTCAGGGAAACCTACGAGCAGTACTTC.